This TCR beta chain derives from a study of cytomegalovirus exposure and HLA in healthy donors. Findings and limits, study-wide: The authors listed 150 or so TCR beta chains as cytomegalovirus-associated.

Profiling relied on immunoSEQ multiplex PCR, and the TCRdb table lists in-frame clones only, not all of them. The sample has about 200,000 clones, about 81% seen once. V shed 5 bases and J 2 bases; nucleotides not matched to a gene: 5. Germline values: CDR1 LNHDA, CDR2 SQIVND (reference sequence). CDR3 length equals 14 residues. Details on this clone: Its antigen is not identified.

The sample was PBMCs. The chain couples TRBV19 to TRBJ1-2; 7 nucleotides line up with TRBD1. The sequence came from a woman aged 30 to 39 in good health and CMV-seronegative. For the CDR3, the DNA is TGTGCCAGTAGTGGAGAGACAGGGAACTATGGCTACACCTTC. Protein sequence: CASSGETGNYGYTF.